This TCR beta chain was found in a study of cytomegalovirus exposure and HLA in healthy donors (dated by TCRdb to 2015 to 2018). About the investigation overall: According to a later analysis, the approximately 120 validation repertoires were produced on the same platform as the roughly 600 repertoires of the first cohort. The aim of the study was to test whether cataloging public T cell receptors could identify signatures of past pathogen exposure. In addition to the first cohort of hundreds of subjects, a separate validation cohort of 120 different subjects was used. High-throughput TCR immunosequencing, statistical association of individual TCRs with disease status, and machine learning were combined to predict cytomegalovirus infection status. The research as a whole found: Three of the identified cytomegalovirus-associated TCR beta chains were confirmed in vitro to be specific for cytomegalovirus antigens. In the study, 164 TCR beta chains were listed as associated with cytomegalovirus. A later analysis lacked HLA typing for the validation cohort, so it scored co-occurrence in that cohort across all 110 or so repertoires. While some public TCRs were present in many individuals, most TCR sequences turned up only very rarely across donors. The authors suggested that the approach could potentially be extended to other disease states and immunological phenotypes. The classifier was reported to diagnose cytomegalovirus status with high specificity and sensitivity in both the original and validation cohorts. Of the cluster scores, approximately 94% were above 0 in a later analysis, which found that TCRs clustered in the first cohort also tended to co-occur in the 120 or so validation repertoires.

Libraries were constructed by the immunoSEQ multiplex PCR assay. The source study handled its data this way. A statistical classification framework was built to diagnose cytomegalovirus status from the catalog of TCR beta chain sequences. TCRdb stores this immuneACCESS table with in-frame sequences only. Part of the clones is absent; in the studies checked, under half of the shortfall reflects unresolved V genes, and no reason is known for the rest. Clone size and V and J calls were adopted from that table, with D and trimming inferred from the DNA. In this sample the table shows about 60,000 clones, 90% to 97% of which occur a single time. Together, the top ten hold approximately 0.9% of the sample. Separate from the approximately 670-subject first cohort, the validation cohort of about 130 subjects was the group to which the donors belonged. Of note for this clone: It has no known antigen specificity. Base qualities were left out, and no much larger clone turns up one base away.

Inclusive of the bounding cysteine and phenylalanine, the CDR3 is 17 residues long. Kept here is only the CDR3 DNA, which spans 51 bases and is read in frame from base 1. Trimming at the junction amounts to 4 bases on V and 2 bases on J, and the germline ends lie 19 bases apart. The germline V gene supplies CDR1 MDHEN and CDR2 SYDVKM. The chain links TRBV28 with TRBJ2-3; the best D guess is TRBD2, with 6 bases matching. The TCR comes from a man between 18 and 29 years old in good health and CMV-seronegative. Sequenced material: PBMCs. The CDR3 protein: CASSSPGTGGFTDTQYF. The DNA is TGTGCCAGCAGTTCCCCAGGTACCGGGGGATTCACAGATACGCAGTATTTT.